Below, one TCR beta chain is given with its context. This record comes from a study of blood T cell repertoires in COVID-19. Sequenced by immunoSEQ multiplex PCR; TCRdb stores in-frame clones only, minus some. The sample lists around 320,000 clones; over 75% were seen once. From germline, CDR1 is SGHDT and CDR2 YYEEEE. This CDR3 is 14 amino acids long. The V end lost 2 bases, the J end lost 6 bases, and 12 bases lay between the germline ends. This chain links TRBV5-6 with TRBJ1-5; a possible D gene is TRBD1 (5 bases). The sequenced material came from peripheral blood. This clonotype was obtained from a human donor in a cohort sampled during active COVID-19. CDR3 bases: TGTGCCAGCAGCTTCGGCAGGGCTAGTCAGCCCCAGCATTTT. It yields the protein CASSFGRASQPQHF.